Each of the 27 T cell receptor beta chains below was sequenced from the same sample in a study of T cells after yellow fever vaccination (dated by TCRdb to the late 2010s). The treatment or condition label corresponds to: live attenuated yellow fever vaccine strain. The library was built by means of 5' RACE. Sequencing used an Illumina HiSeq 2500. The public sequencing data were trimmed at Q25 with fastp and processed into clonotypes with MiXCR by TCRdb, which kept only in-frame beta chains. Each CDR3 protein gets just one entry, which takes the most common genes and DNA from the rows behind it. Across this sample there are hundreds of thousands of distinct CDR3 sequences, with about 15% seen only once. The leading ten clones occupy roughly 17% of the sample. Sequenced here: PBMCs, sampled less than 6 days after the first yellow fever vaccination. These receptors all stem from a man aged 18 to 29 who received the YFV17D yellow fever vaccine.

V and J are TRBV6-5 and TRBJ2-5; 11 bases are shared with TRBD1. V was pared by 0 bases and J by 3 bases, with 0 bases of the junction left unmatched. The CDR3 runs 15 residues. The germline V gene encodes CDR1 MNHEY and CDR2 SVGAGI. The DNA of the CDR3 is TGTGCCAGCAGTTACTCGGGACAGGGGGAAGAGACCCAGTACTTC. This encodes CASSYSGQGEETQYF.

Only a few counts were recorded for this clonotype. The rearrangement links TRBV29-1 to TRBJ2-1; the D gene is possibly TRBD2 (6 bases). CDR3 length equals 16 residues. Germline-derived CDR1 and CDR2 are SQVTM and ANQGSEA. V was cut by 6 bases and J by 2 bases, with 20 bases left in between. The CDR3 protein is CSVAIVSGDPYNEQFF. The CDR3 DNA is TGCAGCGTAGCCATCGTTTCGGGGGATCCCTACAATGAGCAGTTCTTC.

This rearrangement joins TRBV7-9 to TRBJ2-5; the match to TRBD2 covers 7 bases. The V segment lost 5 bases and the J segment 2 bases; nucleotides outside the gene matches: 14. Germline V gives CDR1 SEHNR, CDR2 FQNEAQ (reference sequence). This CDR3 spans 17 amino acids. The CDR3 reads CASSPPSGRASQETQYF. CDR3 DNA sequence: TGTGCCAGCAGCCCTCCTAGCGGTAGAGCCTCTCAAGAGACCCAGTACTTC.

This chain links TRBV19 with TRBJ2-7; a possible D gene is TRBD1 (6 bases). Trimming left V 4 bases short and J 4 bases short, with 11 bases between. The length of the CDR3 is 13 residues. The germline CDR1 and CDR2 sequences are LNHDA and SQIVND (reference sequence). The CDR3 reads CASSREQGYEQYF. For the CDR3, the DNA is TGTGCCAGTAGTAGGGAACAGGGTTACGAGCAGTACTTC.

The rearrangement links TRBV4-3 to TRBJ1-4; 7 bases line up with TRBD1. This CDR3 spans 16 amino acids. Germline trimming cut 4 bases from V and 3 bases from J; bases unmatched to any gene: 8. Germline-derived CDR1 and CDR2 are LGHNA and YSLEER. The CDR3, as DNA: TGCGCCAGCAGCCCTAAAGGGGACAGCTCTAATGAAAAACTGTTTTTT. This sequence encodes CASSPKGDSSNEKLFF.

This clonotype came up a few times. The CDR3 nucleotides are TGTGCCAGCAGTTCCAGGGGGGGGGTCGGTCAGCCCCAGCATTTT. It is translated as CASSSRGGVGQPQHF. The rearrangement uses TRBV6-2 or TRBV6-3 and TRBJ1-5, with TRBD1 matching 7 bases. CDR1 MNHEY and CDR2 SVGEGT come from the germline V gene. The CDR3 contains 15 residues. Unmatched junction bases numbered 9, after V lost 4 bases and J lost 6 bases.

There are a few counts of this clonotype. The chain joins TRBV5-1 to TRBJ2-5; 8 bases align to TRBD2. Germline V lookup: CDR1 SGHRS, CDR2 YFSETQ. This CDR3 spans 15 amino acids. J lost 3 bases, V lost 0 bases, and 4 bases had no gene match. The CDR3 nucleotides read TGCGCCAGCAGCTTGGCCCCGGGGGGGAAAGAGACCCAGTACTTC. Its translation: CASSLAPGGKETQYF.

This clonotype was counted a few times. The chain combines TRBV5-1 with TRBJ1-1; no clear D gene. Germline-derived CDR1 and CDR2 are SGHRS and YFSETQ. This CDR3 comprises 16 residues. Trimming stripped 4 bases from V and 5 bases from J, with 21 bases between. The CDR3 sequence is CASSLFSVGLMTEAFF. The DNA for the CDR3 is TGCGCCAGCAGCCTTTTTTCGGTAGGATTGATGACTGAAGCTTTCTTT.

A few counts support this clonotype. The rearrangement joins TRBV5-1 to TRBJ2-3, with 11 bases identical to TRBD2. Trimming at V came to 4 bases and at J to 3 bases, leaving 10 bases not matched to a gene. CDR1 SGHRS and CDR2 YFSETQ come from the germline V gene. The CDR3 has 17 residues. The CDR3 protein is CASSPVAGGPETDTQYF. The CDR3 region has the DNA TGCGCCAGCAGCCCTGTAGCGGGGGGGCCCGAAACAGATACGCAGTATTTT.

This clonotype occurred many times. The chain is built from TRBV6-5 and TRBJ2-6; unclear D gene. This CDR3 spans 15 amino acids. V shed 4 bases and J shed 4 bases, with 11 bases lying between them. Germline loops: CDR1 MNHEY, CDR2 SVGAGI. CDR3 region: CASSFRLSGANVLTF. Written as DNA, the CDR3 is TGTGCCAGCAGTTTTCGACTGTCCGGGGCCAACGTCCTGACTTTC.

The chain joins TRBV5-1 to TRBJ2-1; no clear D. V lost 0 bases, J lost 3 bases, and 7 bases lay in between. CDR3 size: 14 residues. Per the germline V gene, CDR1 is SGHRS and CDR2 is YFSETQ. CDR3 loop: CASSLVQSYNEQFF. For the CDR3, the DNA is TGCGCCAGCAGCTTGGTGCAGAGCTACAATGAGCAGTTCTTC.

Only a few counts were recorded for this clonotype. This sequence joins TRBV7-9 and TRBJ1-1, with D unclear. The CDR3 totals 14 residues. V was cut by 8 bases and J by 1 base, with 14 bases left in between. CDR1 and CDR2 (germline): SEHNR, FQNEAQ (reference sequence). This CDR3 reads CASQKVGENTEAFF. CDR3 coding DNA: TGTGCCAGCCAAAAGGTTGGTGAGAACACTGAAGCTTTCTTT.

This clonotype was seen ten or more times. CDR3 sequence reads: CASSSAFPGQGSPLHF. The CDR3 region has the DNA TGCGCCAGCAGCTCAGCATTCCCGGGACAGGGTTCACCCCTCCACTTT. The rearrangement uses TRBV4-3 and TRBJ1-6; 9 bases match TRBD1. The V segment lost 5 bases and the J segment 9 bases; nucleotides outside the gene matches: 11. CDR3 length: 16 residues. In germline, CDR1 is LGHNA, CDR2 YSLEER.

V gene TRBV19 combines with J gene TRBJ2-1; a possible D gene is TRBD2 (6 bases). Germline V gene lookup returns CDR1 LNHDA and CDR2 SQIVND (reference sequence). The V end was cut by 7 bases, the J end by 8 bases, with 18 bases between. CDR3 size: 14 residues. The CDR3 protein is CASKGAGSVDEQFF. The DNA for the CDR3 is TGTGCCAGTAAAGGGGCGGGGTCCGTAGATGAGCAGTTCTTC.

J is TRBJ2-2 and V is TRBV7-2; tentatively, D is TRBD1 or TRBD2 (5 bases each). The V end lost 5 bases, the J end lost 8 bases, and 15 bases lay between the germline ends. The CDR3 is 14 amino acids. Germline CDR1 SGHTA, CDR2 FQGNSA. The CDR3 here is CASSVNSWGGELFF. The CDR3 nucleotides read TGTGCCAGCAGCGTAAATTCCTGGGGGGGGGAGCTGTTTTTT.

This sequence joins TRBV6-5 and TRBJ2-1; possibly TRBD2 for D (6 bases). The length of the CDR3 is 15 residues. CDR1 is MNHEY, CDR2 SVGAGI, per germline. Trimming took off 0 bases at V and 5 bases at J, with 11 bases between the two ends. The CDR3 protein is CASSYSALANNEQFF. As DNA, the CDR3 is TGTGCCAGCAGTTACTCTGCACTAGCCAACAATGAGCAGTTCTTC.

This clonotype occurred a few times. This sequence joins TRBV7-9 and TRBJ2-1, with TRBD2 identical over 7 bases. From germline, CDR1 is SEHNR and CDR2 FQNEAQ (reference sequence). Trimming at V came to 8 bases and at J to 8 bases, leaving 6 bases not matched to a gene. The CDR3 is 12 residues long. Here the CDR3 DNA reads TGTGCCAGCTTATACCGGGGGGATGAGCAGTTCTTC. Protein sequence: CASLYRGDEQFF.

This chain connects TRBV12-3 or TRBV12-4 to TRBJ2-7; 7 positions match TRBD2. The CDR3 consists of 15 residues. J gave up 2 bases and V 5 bases, and 9 bases lay outside the gene matches. The DNA of the CDR3 is TGTGCCAGCAGTCCCGGGGGACTACTCGCCTACGAGCAGTACTTC. It is translated as CASSPGGLLAYEQYF.

This clonotype was seen a handful of times. J is TRBJ1-1 and V is TRBV7-2; no firm D call. The germline gives CDR1 SGHTA, CDR2 FQGNSA. V was pared by 5 bases and J by 1 base, with 11 bases between. The length of the CDR3 is 14 residues. CDR3 sequence reads: CASSPSGANTEAFF. CDR3 sequence (DNA): TGTGCCAGCAGCCCCTCCGGCGCGAACACTGAAGCTTTCTTT.

Here the CDR3 reads CASSPTGVAAGELFF. In DNA form, the CDR3 reads TGTGCCAGCAGCCCTACAGGGGTAGCCGCCGGGGAGCTGTTTTTT. The chain uses TRBV11-2 and TRBJ2-2; 7 nucleotides align to TRBD1. Germline CDR1 and CDR2: SGHAT and FQNNGV. The CDR3 totals 15 residues. The J segment lost 6 bases and the V segment lost 5 bases, leaving 9 bases of the junction unmatched.

This clonotype was observed a handful of times. The chain recombines TRBV12-3 or TRBV12-4 with TRBJ1-4; D might be TRBD1 (5 bases). The CDR3 length is 10 residues. Trimming took off 9 bases at V and 8 bases at J, with 7 bases between the two ends. CDR3 region: CASGGEKLFF. CDR3 DNA sequence: TGTGCCAGTGGGGGGGAAAAACTGTTTTTT.

This clonotype was seen a few times. The chain recombines TRBV16 with TRBJ2-5; D possibly corresponds to TRBD1 (5 bases). V gave up 4 bases and J gave up 5 bases, with 14 bases separating them. Germline lookup yields CDR1 KGHSY and CDR2 FQNENV. The CDR3 runs 14 residues. The CDR3 bases are TGTGCCAGCAGCCCAGTCCTACAGGAGGAGACCCAGTACTTC. Translation gives CASSPVLQEETQYF.

This rearrangement joins TRBV4-3 to TRBJ2-4, with a possible D match to TRBD2 (7 bases). The CDR3 contains 18 residues. Germline CDR1 reads LGHNA; CDR2 reads YSLEER. Between the trimmed V and J ends, which lost 1 base and 1 base, there was a span of 17 bases. DNA of the CDR3: TGCGCCAGCAGCCAAGTCAGGGGTCTAGCGGTGGCCAAAAACATTCAGTACTTC. It yields the protein CASSQVRGLAVAKNIQYF.

In its sample, this clonotype was seen once. The chain employs TRBV30 and TRBJ2-7; D gene uncertain. Looked up from germline, CDR1 is GTSNPN and CDR2 is SVGIG (reference sequence). Trimming left V 0 bases short and J 9 bases short, with 9 bases between. There are 11 residues in the CDR3. The CDR3 region has the DNA TGTGCCTGGAGTGTTGGGAAGATGCAGTACTTC. Its translation: CAWSVGKMQYF.

This clonotype was seen more than once but under ten times. This rearrangement joins TRBV20-1 to TRBJ2-7; D remains unclear. CDR3 length equals 12 residues. Germline V CDR1 and CDR2: DFQATT, SNEGSKA (reference sequence). The germline V and J ends were trimmed by 1 base and 1 base, with 5 bases remaining between them. The CDR3 DNA follows: TGCAGTGCTAGAGTTGGATCCTACGAGCAGTACTTC. Its translation: CSARVGSYEQYF.

This clonotype was observed a handful of times. V and J are TRBV30 and TRBJ1-2; 10 bases map to TRBD1. J gave up 8 bases and V 2 bases, and 5 bases lay outside the gene matches. CDR3 length: 13 amino acids. Germline V gene sequence: CDR1 GTSNPN, CDR2 SVGIG (reference sequence). CDR3 nucleotides: TGTGCCTGGAGTCCCGGGACAGGGGTAGGCTACACCTTC. This gives the protein CAWSPGTGVGYTF. Variable domain in full (rest from reference TRBV30 and TRBJ1-2): SQTIHQWPATLVQPVGSPLSLECTVEGTSNPNLYWYRQAAGRGLQLLFYSVGIGQISSEVPQNLSASRPQDRQFILSSKKLLLSDSGFYLCAWSPGTGVGYTFGSGTRLTVV.

This chain uses TRBV6-5 with TRBJ2-3; D is possibly TRBD2 (6 bases). Germline V CDR1 and CDR2: MNHEY, SVGAGI. This CDR3 is 16 amino acids long. V was shortened by 2 bases and J by 2 bases, with 14 bases between the two germline ends. CDR3 amino acids: CASSYTGLPLTDTQYF. CDR3 DNA: TGTGCCAGCAGTTACACGGGACTTCCCCTCACAGATACGCAGTATTTT.